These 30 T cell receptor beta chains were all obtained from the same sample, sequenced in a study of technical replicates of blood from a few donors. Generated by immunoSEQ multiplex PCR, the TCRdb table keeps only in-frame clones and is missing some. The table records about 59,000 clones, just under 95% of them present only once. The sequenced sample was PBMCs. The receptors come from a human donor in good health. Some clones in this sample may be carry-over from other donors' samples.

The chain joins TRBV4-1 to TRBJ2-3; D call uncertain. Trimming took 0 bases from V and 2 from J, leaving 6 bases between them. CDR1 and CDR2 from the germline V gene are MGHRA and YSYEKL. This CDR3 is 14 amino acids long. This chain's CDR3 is CASSQDQNTDTQYF. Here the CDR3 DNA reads TGCGCCAGCAGCCAAGATCAAAACACAGATACGCAGTATTTT.

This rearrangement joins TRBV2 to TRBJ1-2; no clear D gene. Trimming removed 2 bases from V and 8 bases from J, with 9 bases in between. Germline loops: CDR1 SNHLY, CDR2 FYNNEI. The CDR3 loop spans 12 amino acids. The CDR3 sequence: CASSEQLEGYTF. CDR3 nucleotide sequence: TGTGCCAGCAGTGAACAATTGGAGGGCTACACCTTC.

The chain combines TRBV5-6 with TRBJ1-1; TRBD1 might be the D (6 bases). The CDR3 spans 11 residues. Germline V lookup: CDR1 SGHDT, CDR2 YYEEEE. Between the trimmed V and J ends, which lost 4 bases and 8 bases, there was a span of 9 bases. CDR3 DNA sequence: TGTGCCAGCAGCGCCGGGACAGAAGCTTTCTTT. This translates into CASSAGTEAFF.

The DNA of the CDR3 is TGTGCCAGCAGTGAAGCGGGGACACCTTATGGCTACACCTTC. Its protein product is CASSEAGTPYGYTF. The chain couples TRBV6-1 to TRBJ1-2, with a tentative D call TRBD1 (6 bases). CDR3 length: 14 residues. Per the germline V gene, CDR1 is MNHNS and CDR2 is SASEGT. Trimming took off 0 bases at V and 5 bases at J, with 10 bases between the two ends.

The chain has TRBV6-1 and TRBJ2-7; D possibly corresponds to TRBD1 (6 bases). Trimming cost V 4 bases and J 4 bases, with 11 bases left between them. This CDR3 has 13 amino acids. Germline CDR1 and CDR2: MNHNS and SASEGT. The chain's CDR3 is CASSATRGYEQYF. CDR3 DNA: TGTGCCAGCAGTGCCACCAGGGGTTACGAGCAGTACTTC.

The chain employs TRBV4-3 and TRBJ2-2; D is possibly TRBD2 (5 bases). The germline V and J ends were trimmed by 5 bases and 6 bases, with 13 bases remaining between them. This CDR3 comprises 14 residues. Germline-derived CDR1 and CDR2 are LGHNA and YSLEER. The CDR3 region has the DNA TGCGCCAGCAGCTCGGGGATGGAACCCGGGGAGCTGTTTTTT. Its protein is CASSSGMEPGELFF.

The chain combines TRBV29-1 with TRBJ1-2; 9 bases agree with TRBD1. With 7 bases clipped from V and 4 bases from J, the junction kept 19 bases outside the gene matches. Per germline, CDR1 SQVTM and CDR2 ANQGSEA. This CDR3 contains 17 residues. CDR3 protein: CSAQHRTGAITAYGYTF. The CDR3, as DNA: TGCAGCGCTCAACACCGGACAGGGGCTATTACGGCCTATGGCTACACCTTC.

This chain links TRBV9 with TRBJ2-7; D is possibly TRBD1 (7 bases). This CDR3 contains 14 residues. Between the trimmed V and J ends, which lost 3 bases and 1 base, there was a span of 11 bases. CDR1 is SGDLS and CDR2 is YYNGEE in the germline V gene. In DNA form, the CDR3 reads TGTGCCAGCAGCGCCGGGGGACAGTCCTACGAGCAGTACTTC. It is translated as CASSAGGQSYEQYF.

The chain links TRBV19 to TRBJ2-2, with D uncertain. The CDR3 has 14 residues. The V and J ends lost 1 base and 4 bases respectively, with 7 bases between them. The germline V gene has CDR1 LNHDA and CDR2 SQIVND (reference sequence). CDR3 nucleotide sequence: TGTGCCAGTAGTATAGCGGAGTTCACCGGGGAGCTGTTTTTT. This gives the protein CASSIAEFTGELFF.

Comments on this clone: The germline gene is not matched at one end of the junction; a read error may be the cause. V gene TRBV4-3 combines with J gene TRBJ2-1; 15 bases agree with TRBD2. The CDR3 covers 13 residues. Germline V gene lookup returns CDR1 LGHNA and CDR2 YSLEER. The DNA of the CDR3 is TGCGCCAGCAGCCCGGGACTAGCGGGGGGTCGGGTCTTC. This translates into CASSPGLAGGRVF.

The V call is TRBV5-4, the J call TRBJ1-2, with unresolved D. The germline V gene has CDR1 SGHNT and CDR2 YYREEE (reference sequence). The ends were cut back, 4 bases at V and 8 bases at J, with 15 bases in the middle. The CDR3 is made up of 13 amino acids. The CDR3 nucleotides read TGTGCCAGCAGCCTGGGAGGGTCGCGGGGCTACACCTTC. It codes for CASSLGGSRGYTF.

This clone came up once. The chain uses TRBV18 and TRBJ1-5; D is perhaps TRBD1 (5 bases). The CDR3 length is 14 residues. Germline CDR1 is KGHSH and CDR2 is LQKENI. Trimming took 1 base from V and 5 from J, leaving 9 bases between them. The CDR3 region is CASSPQSRDQPQHF. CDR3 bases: TGTGCCAGCTCACCACAGAGCAGGGATCAGCCCCAGCATTTT. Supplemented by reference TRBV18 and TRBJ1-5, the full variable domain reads NAGVMQNPRHLVRRRGQEARLRCSPMKGHSHVYWYRQLPEEGLKFMVYLQKENIIDESGMPKERFSAEFPKEGPSILRIQQVVRGDSAAYFCASSPQSRDQPQHFGDGTRLSIL.

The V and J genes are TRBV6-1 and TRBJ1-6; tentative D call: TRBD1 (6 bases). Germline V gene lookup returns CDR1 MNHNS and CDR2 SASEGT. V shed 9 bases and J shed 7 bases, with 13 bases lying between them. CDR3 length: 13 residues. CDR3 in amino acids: CASKGGMNSPLHF. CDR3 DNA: TGTGCCAGTAAAGGGGGTATGAATTCACCCCTCCACTTT.

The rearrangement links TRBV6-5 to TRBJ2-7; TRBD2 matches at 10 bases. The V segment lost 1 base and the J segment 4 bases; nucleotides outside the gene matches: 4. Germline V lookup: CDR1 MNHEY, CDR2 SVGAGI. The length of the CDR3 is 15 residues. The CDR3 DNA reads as TGTGCCAGCAGTTACTATAGCGGGGGGCGATACGAGCAGTACTTC. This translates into CASSYYSGGRYEQYF.

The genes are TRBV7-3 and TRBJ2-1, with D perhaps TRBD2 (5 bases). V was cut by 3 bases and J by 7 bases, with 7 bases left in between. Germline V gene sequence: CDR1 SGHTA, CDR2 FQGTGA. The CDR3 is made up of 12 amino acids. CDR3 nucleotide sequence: TGTGCCAGCAGCTTTACTAGTAATGAGCAGTTCTTC. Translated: CASSFTSNEQFF.

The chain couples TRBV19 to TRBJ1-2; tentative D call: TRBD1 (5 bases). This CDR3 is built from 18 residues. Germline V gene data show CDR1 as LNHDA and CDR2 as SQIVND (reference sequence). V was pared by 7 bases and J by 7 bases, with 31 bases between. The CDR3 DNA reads TGTGCCAGTATGCGGGGCAGGGCGCTCCAATCCGGGTCTGGTGGCTACACCTTC. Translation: CASMRGRALQSGSGGYTF.

The CDR3, as DNA: TGCAGCGTGGCTTGGGGGACTCACGAAGCTTTCTTT. The encoded protein is CSVAWGTHEAFF. The chain couples TRBV29-1 to TRBJ1-1, with D possibly matching TRBD1 (5 bases). V shed 6 bases and J shed 8 bases, with 16 bases lying between them. Germline CDR1 reads SQVTM; CDR2 reads ANQGSEA. There are 12 residues in the CDR3. Full variable domain (missing parts from reference TRBV29-1 and TRBJ1-1): SAVISQKPSRDICQRGTSLTIQCQVDSQVTMMFWYRQQPGQSLTLIATANQGSEATYESGFVIDKFPISRPNLTFSTLTVSNMSPEDSSIYLCSVAWGTHEAFFGQGTRLTVV.

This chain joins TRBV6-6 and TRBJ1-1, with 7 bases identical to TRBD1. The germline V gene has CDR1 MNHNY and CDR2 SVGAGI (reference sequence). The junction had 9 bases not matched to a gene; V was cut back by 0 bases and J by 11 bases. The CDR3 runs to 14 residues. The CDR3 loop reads CASSYSTGTSAAFF. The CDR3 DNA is TGTGCCAGCAGTTACTCGACAGGGACGTCCGCGGCTTTCTTT.

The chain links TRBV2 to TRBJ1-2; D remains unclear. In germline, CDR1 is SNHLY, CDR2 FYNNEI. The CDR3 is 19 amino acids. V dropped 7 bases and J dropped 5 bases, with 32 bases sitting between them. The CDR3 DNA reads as TGTGCCAGCAACCCATACCCCCGGCCGGACTCCCGTGATGGGTATGGCTACACCTTC. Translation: CASNPYPRPDSRDGYGYTF.

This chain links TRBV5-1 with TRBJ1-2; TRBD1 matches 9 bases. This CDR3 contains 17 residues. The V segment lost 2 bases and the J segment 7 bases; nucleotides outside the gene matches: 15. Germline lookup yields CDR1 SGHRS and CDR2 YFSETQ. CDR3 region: CASSLGGQGTVHSGYTF. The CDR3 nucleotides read TGCGCCAGCAGCTTAGGGGGACAGGGTACGGTCCACTCTGGCTACACCTTC.

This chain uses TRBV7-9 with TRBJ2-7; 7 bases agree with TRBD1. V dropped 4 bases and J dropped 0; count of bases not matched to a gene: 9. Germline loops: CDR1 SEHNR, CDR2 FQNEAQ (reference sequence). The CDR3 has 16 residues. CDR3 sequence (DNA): TGTGCCAGCAGCTCAACAGGCGACAGGGACTCCTACGAGCAGTACTTC. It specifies CASSSTGDRDSYEQYF. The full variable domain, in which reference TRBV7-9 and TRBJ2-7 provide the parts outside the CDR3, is DTGVSQNPRHKITKRGQNVTFRCDPISEHNRLYWYRQTLGQGPEFLTYFQNEAQLEKSRLLSDRFSAERPKGSFSTLEIQRTEQGDSAMYLCASSSTGDRDSYEQYFGPGTRLTVT.

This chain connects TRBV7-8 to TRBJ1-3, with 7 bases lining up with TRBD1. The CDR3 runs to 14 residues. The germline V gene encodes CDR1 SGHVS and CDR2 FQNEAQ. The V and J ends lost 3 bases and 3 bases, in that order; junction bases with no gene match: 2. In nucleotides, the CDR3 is TGTGCCAGCAGCTTTACAGGGGTTGGAAACACCATATATTTT. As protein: CASSFTGVGNTIYF.

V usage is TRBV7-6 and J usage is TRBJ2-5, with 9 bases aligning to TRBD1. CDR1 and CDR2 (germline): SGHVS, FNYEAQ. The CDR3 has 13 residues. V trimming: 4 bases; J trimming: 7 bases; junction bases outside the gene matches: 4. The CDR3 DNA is TGTGCCAGCAGCTCGAAGGACAGGGGGACCCAGTACTTC. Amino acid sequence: CASSSKDRGTQYF. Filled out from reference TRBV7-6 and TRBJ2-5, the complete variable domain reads GAGVSQSPRYKVTKRGQDVALRCDPISGHVSLYWYRQALGQGPEFLTYFNYEAQQDKSGLPNDRFSAERPEGSISTLTIQRTEQRDSAMYRCASSSKDRGTQYFGPGTRLLVL.

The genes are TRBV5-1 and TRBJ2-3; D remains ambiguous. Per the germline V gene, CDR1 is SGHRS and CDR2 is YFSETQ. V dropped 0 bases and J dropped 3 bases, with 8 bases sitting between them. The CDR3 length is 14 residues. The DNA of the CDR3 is TGCGCCAGCAGCTTGGCCGTCGTTACAGATACGCAGTATTTT. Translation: CASSLAVVTDTQYF.

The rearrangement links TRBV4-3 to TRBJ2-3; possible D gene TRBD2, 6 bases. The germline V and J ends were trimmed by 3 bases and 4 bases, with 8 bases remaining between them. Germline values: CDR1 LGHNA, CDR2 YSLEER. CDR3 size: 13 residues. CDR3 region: CASSQRLADTQYF. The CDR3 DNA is TGCGCCAGCAGCCAGAGACTAGCAGATACGCAGTATTTT.

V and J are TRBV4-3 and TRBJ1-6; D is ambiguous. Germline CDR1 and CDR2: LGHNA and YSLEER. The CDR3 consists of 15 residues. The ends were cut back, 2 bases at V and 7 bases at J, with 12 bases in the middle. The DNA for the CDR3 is TGCGCCAGCAGCCAATCTCCGGGATCCAATTCACCCCTCCACTTT. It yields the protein CASSQSPGSNSPLHF.

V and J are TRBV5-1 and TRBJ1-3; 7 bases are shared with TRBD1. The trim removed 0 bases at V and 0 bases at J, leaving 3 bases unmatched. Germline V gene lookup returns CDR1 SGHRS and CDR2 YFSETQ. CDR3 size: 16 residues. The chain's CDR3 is CASSLETGSSGNTIYF. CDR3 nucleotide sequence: TGCGCCAGCAGCTTGGAGACAGGGAGCTCTGGAAACACCATATATTTT.

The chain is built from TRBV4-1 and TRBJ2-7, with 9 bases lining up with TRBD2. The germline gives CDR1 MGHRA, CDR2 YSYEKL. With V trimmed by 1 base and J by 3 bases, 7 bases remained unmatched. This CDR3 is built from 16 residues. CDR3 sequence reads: CASSQVFLSGSYEQYF. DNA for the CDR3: TGCGCCAGCAGCCAAGTCTTCCTTAGCGGGAGCTACGAGCAGTACTTC.

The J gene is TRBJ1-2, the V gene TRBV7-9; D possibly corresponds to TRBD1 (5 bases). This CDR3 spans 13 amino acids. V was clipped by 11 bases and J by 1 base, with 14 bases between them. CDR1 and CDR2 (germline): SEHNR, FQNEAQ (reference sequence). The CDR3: CAPADIDNYGYTF. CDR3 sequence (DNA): TGTGCCCCGGCGGACATAGATAACTATGGCTACACCTTC.

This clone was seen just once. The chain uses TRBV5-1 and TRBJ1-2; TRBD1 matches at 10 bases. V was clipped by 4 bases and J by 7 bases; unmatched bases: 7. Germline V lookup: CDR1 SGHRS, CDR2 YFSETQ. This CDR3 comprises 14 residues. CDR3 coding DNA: TGCGCCAGCAGCAAGGGACAGGGGCACTCTGGCTACACCTTC. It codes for CASSKGQGHSGYTF.